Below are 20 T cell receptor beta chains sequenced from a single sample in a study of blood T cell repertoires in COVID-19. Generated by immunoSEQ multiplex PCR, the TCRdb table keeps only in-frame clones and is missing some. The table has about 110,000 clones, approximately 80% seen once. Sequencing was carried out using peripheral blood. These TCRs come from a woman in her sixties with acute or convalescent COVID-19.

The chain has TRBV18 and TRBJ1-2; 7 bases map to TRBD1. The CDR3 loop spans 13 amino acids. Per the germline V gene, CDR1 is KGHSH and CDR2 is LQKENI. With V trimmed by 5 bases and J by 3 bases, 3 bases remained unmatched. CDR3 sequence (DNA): TGTGCCAGCTCAGGAGGACAGGACTATGGCTACACCTTC. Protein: CASSGGQDYGYTF.

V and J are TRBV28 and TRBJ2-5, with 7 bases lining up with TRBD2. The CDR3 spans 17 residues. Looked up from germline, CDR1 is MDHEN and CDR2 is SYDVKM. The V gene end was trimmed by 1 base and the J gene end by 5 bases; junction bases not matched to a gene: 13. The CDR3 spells CASSLYGGSPQGETQYF. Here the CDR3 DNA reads TGTGCCAGCAGTTTATATGGCGGGAGCCCCCAAGGGGAGACCCAGTACTTC.

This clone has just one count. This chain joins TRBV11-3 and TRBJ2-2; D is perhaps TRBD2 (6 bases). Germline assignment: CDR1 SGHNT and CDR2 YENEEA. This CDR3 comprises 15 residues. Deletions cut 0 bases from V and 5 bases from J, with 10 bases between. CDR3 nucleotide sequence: TGTGCCAGCAGCTTAGAGGCAGGGAGGACCGGGGAGCTGTTTTTT. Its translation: CASSLEAGRTGELFF.

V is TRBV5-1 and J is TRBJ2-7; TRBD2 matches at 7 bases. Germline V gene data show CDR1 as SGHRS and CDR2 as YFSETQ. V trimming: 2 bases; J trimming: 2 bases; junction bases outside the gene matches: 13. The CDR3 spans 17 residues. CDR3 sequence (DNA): TGCGCCAGCAGCTTCGTAAGACTCAGCGGGGTCACCTACGAGCAGTACTTC. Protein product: CASSFVRLSGVTYEQYF.

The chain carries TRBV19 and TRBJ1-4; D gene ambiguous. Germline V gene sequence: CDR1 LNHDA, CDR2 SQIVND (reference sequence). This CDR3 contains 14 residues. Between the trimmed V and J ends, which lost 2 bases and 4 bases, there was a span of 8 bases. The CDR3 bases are TGTGCCAGTAGTATACGCGGTTTTAATGAAAAACTGTTTTTT. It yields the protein CASSIRGFNEKLFF.

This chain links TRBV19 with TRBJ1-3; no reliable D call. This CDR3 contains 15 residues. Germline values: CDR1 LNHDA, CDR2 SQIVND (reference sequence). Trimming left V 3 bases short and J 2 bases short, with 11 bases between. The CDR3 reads CASSIRSEAGNTIYF. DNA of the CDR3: TGTGCCAGTAGTATTAGGAGCGAGGCTGGAAACACCATATATTTT.

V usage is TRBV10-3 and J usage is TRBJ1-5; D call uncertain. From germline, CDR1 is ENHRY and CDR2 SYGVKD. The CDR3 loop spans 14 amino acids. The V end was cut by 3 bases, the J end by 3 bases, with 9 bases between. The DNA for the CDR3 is TGTGCCATCAGTGACCAGGTAAACAATCAGCCCCAGCATTTT. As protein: CAISDQVNNQPQHF.

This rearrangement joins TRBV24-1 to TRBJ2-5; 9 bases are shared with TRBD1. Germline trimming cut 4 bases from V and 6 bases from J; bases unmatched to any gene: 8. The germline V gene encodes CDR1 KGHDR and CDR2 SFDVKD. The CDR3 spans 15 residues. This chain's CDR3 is CATSDSRTGEKTQYF. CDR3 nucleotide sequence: TGTGCCACCAGTGACTCCCGGACAGGGGAAAAGACCCAGTACTTC.

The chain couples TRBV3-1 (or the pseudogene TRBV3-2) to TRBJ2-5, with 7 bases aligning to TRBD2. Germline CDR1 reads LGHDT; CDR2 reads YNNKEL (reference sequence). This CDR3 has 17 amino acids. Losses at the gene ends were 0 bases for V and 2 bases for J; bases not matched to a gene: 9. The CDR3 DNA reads TGTGCCAGCAGCCAAGATTGGTGGCGGGGGTTACAAGAGACCCAGTACTTC. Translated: CASSQDWWRGLQETQYF.

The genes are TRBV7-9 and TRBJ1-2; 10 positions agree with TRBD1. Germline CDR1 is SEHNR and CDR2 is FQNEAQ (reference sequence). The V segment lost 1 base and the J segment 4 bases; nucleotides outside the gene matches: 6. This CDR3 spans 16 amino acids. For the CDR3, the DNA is TGTGCCAGCAGCTTAGGAGTGGGACAGGGGCTCTATGGCTACACCTTC. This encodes CASSLGVGQGLYGYTF.

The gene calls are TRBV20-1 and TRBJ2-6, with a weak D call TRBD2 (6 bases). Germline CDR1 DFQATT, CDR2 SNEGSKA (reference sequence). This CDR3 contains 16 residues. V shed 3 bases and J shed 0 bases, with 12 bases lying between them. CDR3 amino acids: CSASLASGSGANVLTF. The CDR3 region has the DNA TGCAGTGCTAGTCTAGCGTCAGGCTCTGGGGCCAACGTCCTGACTTTC.

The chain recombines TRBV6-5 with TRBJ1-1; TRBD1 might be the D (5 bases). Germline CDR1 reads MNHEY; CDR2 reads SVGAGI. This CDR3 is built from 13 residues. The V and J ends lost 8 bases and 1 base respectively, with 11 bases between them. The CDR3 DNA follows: TGTGCCAGCGGTCAGACAGAGAACACTGAAGCTTTCTTT. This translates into CASGQTENTEAFF.

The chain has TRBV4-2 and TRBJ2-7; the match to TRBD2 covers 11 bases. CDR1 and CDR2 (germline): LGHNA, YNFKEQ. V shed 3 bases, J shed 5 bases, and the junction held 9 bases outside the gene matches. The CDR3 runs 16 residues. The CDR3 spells CASSQGLAGGRDEQYF. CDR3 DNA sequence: TGTGCCAGCAGCCAGGGCCTAGCGGGGGGAAGGGACGAGCAGTACTTC.

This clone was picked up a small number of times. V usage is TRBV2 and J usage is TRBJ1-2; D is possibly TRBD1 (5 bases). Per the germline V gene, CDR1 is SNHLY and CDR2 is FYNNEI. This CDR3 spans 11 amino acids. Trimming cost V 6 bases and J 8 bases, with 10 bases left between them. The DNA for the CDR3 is TGTGCCAGCAGGGAACAGGAAGGCTACACCTTC. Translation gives CASREQEGYTF.

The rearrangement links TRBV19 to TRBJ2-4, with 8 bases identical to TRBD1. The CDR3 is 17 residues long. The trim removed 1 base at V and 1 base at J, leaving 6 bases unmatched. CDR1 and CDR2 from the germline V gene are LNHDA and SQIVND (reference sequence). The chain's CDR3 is CASSIVDRGLAKNIQYF. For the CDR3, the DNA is TGTGCCAGTAGTATAGTTGACAGGGGATTGGCCAAAAACATTCAGTACTTC. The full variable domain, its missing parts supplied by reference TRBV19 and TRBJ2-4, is DGGITQSPKYLFRKEGQNVTLSCEQNLNHDAMYWYRQDPGQGLRLIYYSQIVNDFQKGDIAEGYSVSREKKESFPLTVTSAQKNPTAFYLCASSIVDRGLAKNIQYFGAGTRLSVL.

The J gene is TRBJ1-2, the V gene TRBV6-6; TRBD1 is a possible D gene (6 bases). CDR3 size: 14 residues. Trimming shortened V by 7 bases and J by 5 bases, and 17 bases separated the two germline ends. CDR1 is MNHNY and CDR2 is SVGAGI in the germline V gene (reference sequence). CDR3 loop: CASKEGGMTYGYTF. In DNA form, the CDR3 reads TGTGCCAGCAAGGAAGGGGGAATGACATATGGCTACACCTTC.

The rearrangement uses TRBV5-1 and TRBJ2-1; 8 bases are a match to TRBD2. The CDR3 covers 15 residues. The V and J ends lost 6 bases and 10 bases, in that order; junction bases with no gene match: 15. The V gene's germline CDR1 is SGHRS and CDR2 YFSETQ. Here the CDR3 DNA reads TGCGCCAGCACCCTGGGGGGAGGAGCGGGGGACGAGCAGTTCTTC. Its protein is CASTLGGGAGDEQFF.

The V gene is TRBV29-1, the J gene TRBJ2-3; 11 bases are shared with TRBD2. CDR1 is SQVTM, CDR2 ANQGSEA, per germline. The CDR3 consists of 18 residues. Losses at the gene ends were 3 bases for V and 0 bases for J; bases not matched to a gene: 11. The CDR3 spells CSVDGTSGSHTSTDTQYF. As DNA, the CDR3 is TGCAGCGTTGACGGGACTAGCGGTTCACATACTAGCACAGATACGCAGTATTTT.

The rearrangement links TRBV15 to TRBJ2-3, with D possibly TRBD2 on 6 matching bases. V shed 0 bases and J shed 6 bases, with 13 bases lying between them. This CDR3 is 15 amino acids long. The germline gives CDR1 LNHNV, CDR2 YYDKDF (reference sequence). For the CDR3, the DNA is TGTGCCACCAGCAGAGAAGTGGGGGGATTCGATACGCAGTATTTT. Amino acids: CATSREVGGFDTQYF.

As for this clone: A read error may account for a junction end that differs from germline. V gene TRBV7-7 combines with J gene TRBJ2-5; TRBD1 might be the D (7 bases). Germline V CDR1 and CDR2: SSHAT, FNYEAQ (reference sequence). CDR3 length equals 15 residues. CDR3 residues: CASSRGTGQQETQYF. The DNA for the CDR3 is TGTGCTAGCAGCCGCGGGACGGGACAGCAAGAGACCCAGTACTTC.